The T cell receptor beta chain under discussion was sequenced for a study of blood T cell repertoires in COVID-19 (TCRdb year 2020). With respect to the entire study: Samples from collaborators originated in the United States, Italy and Spain and spanned both the acute and convalescent phases of COVID-19. The prospective study material was composed of cDNA or gDNA derived from T cells, B-cell-depleted T cells, or PBMCs. Deeply sampled blood TCRbeta repertoires from subjects exposed to, actively infected with, or recovered from COVID-19 were included in the dataset. The repertoires were made available in a free public database intended to serve as a resource for research on the immune response to SARS-CoV-2. Samples came from the ongoing ImmuneRACE study (first 160 participants) plus 1,254 subjects from 6 global collaborators. Nearly every sample came with metadata listing a de-identified subject ID, COVID-19 status, age in years and sex. Where available, HLA class I and class II types were taken from metadata supplied by the sample provider and were not determined by assay-based typing.

Trimming leaves V shorter by 4 bases and J shorter by 4 bases, with the junction holding 6 bases beyond the gene matches. Looking up the germline V gene yields CDR1 SGDLS and CDR2 YYNGEE. The CDR3 spans 15 residues, from the cysteine through the phenylalanine. The retained sequence is limited to the CDR3, 45 bases, with the frame set at the first base. Whole blood was collected in K2EDTA tubes by collaborating institutions according to the institutions' own protocols. For TCRbeta analysis, collaborator samples were shipped as frozen whole blood, as isolated PBMCs, or as DNA extracted from either sample type. This clone is medium-sized (0.01 to 0.1%) in its sample. No cognate antigen has been identified for it. One base away there is no much larger clone; base qualities are not given. TCRbeta CDR3 regions were amplified from genomic DNA using the immunoSEQ Assay, a bias-controlled multiplex PCR. The published analysis was carried out like this. The number of nucleated cells in each sample was estimated by amplification of reference gene primers within the assay. Sequence reads were collapsed and filtered to measure the absolute abundance of every unique TCRbeta CDR3 rearrangement. Productive Simpson clonality was computed per sample as the square root of Simpson's diversity index over productive rearrangements. Drawn from immuneACCESS, this table holds only the in-frame rearrangements with V and J called that TCRdb kept. Clones are partly lost; checked studies trace under half to an unresolved V gene and leave the rest unexplained. That table gives V, J and clone size, and the DNA gave D and trimming. In this sample the table shows just over 40,000 clones, about four fifths of which occur a single time. The biggest ten clones account for about 2.5% of the sample.

The study at large found these results: How much clinical and demographic metadata was included differed by source and by participant, and the metadata was provided uncurated.

The V and J genes are TRBV9 and TRBJ2-1; 9 bases in between match TRBD1. The sample comprised peripheral blood. This TCR was sampled from an older woman with acute or convalescent COVID-19. The DNA sequence reads TGTGCCAGCAGCACCCGGGACAGGGATTACAATGAGCAGTTCTTC. The translation is CASSTRDRDYNEQFF.